Given below is one TCR beta chain in context. Separate from the 666-subject first cohort was the approximately 110-subject validation cohort, to which the donors belonged. TCRdb's table, derived via immunoSEQ multiplex PCR, lists solely in-frame clones and lacks some. The table shows 150,000 to 200,000 clones, with 84% occurring only once. The data originate from a study of cytomegalovirus exposure and HLA in healthy donors. The germline V gene encodes CDR1 SGHRS and CDR2 YFSETQ. The junction had 3 bases not matched to a gene; V was cut back by 0 bases and J by 5 bases. The CDR3 spans 15 residues. The V gene is TRBV5-1, the J gene TRBJ2-5; TRBD2 matches at 11 bases. The receptor was isolated from a young woman in good health and CMV-seropositive. The sample taken for sequencing was PBMCs. The CDR3 is CASSLGLAGSETQYF. CDR3 DNA: TGCGCCAGCAGCTTGGGACTAGCGGGGTCTGAGACCCAGTACTTC.